Listed here are 24 T cell receptor beta chains from one sample, sequenced in a study of cytomegalovirus exposure and HLA in healthy donors (TCRdb year 2017). Library creation used the immunoSEQ multiplex PCR assay. For the multiplex PCR, a mixture combining 60 forward primers for TCR Vbeta segments and 13 reverse primers for TCR Jbeta segments was used. TCRdb retrieved this table from immuneACCESS and kept in-frame rearrangements only. Not all clones are present; in checked studies, unresolved V genes account for under half, and no reason is known for the remainder. The sample contains about 130,000 clones, roughly 78% of them found a single time. The ten largest make up around 4% of the sample. Specimen: PBMCs. These receptors all come from a man younger than 40 in good health and CMV-seronegative.

The genes are TRBV30 and TRBJ2-7; D is uncertain. Germline V lookup: CDR1 GTSNPN, CDR2 SVGIG (reference sequence). V lost 5 bases and J 0 bases, leaving 11 bases between the germline ends. The CDR3 spans 13 residues. This CDR3 is CAWSTGSSYEQYF. The CDR3 region has the DNA TGTGCCTGGTCAACGGGTAGCTCCTACGAGCAGTACTTC.

J is TRBJ1-2 and V is TRBV7-2, with unresolved D. CDR1 and CDR2 (germline): SGHTA, FQGNSA. V was trimmed by 2 bases and J by 4 bases, leaving 14 bases between them. The CDR3 contains 15 residues. DNA for the CDR3: TGTGCCAGCAGCTTAAACCCCCAGTCTTTCTATGGCTACACCTTC. It yields the protein CASSLNPQSFYGYTF.

The chain employs TRBV18 and TRBJ1-3; D gene uncertain. Germline loops: CDR1 KGHSH, CDR2 LQKENI. The CDR3 sequence is 14 residues long. Trimming stripped 3 bases from V and 3 bases from J, with 9 bases between. The CDR3 here is CASSPGRDGNTIYF. The CDR3 nucleotides read TGTGCCAGCTCACCGGGCAGAGATGGAAACACCATATATTTT.

The chain carries TRBV28 and TRBJ2-1; possible D gene TRBD2, 6 bases. This CDR3 region has 16 residues. The germline CDR1 and CDR2 sequences are MDHEN and SYDVKM. The V end lost 6 bases, the J end lost 7 bases, and 22 bases lay between the germline ends. CDR3 nucleotides: TGTGCCAGCAGAGTTGATAGTGGGACTTTCAGGAATGAGCAGTTCTTC. Protein: CASRVDSGTFRNEQFF.

This clone turned up a few times. As DNA, the CDR3 is TGCGCCAGCAGCCAAGATCGAGGACAGGGAAGGGATGAGCAGTTCTTC. This gives the protein CASSQDRGQGRDEQFF. The genes are TRBV4-3 and TRBJ2-1, with 8 positions matching TRBD1. CDR1 and CDR2 (germline): LGHNA, YSLEER. Trimming at V came to 0 bases and at J to 8 bases, leaving 9 bases not matched to a gene. The CDR3 runs to 16 residues.

The chain joins TRBV7-2 to TRBJ2-3, with 14 bases identical to TRBD2. CDR3 length: 17 amino acids. V lost 7 bases, J lost 2 bases, and 8 bases stayed unmatched. The V gene's germline CDR1 is SGHTA and CDR2 FQGNSA. DNA of the CDR3: TGTGCCAGCACCGGGACTAGCGGGGGCCACCCCACAGATACGCAGTATTTT. It translates to CASTGTSGGHPTDTQYF. The full variable domain, its missing parts supplied by reference TRBV7-2 and TRBJ2-3, is GAGVSQSPSNKVTEKGKDVELRCDPISGHTALYWYRQSLGQGLEFLIYFQGNSAPDKSGLPSDRFSAERTGGSVSTLTIQRTQQEDSAVYLCASTGTSGGHPTDTQYFGPGTRLTVL.

Concerning this clone itself: At one end, the junction sequence differs from germline, possibly due to a read error. The rearrangement joins TRBV7-9 to TRBJ1-5; tentative D call: TRBD1 (6 bases). The CDR3 has 19 amino acids. CDR1 and CDR2 (germline): SEHNR, FQNEAQ (reference sequence). The CDR3 loop reads CSSSLEIEQQGRSNQPQHF. DNA of the CDR3: TGTTCCAGCAGCTTAGAAATTGAGCAACAGGGTAGGAGCAATCAGCCCCAGCATTTT.

The chain uses TRBV5-1 and TRBJ2-5, with TRBD2 identical over 15 bases. The CDR3 spans 17 residues. CDR1 and CDR2 from the germline V gene are SGHRS and YFSETQ. V was clipped by 4 bases and J by 0 bases; unmatched bases: 4. Here the CDR3 reads CASSPGTSGGYQETQYF. DNA of the CDR3: TGCGCCAGCAGCCCGGGGACTAGCGGGGGGTACCAAGAGACCCAGTACTTC.

The chain carries TRBV18 and TRBJ2-4; perhaps TRBD1 as D (6 bases). V was trimmed by 2 bases and J by 2 bases, leaving 10 bases between them. Germline V CDR1 and CDR2: KGHSH, LQKENI. The CDR3 has 15 residues. In DNA, the CDR3 is TGTGCCAGCTCACCAAGGACAGTGACCAAAAACATTCAGTACTTC. Translating it yields CASSPRTVTKNIQYF. Variable domain in full (rest from reference TRBV18 and TRBJ2-4): NAGVMQNPRHLVRRRGQEARLRCSPMKGHSHVYWYRQLPEEGLKFMVYLQKENIIDESGMPKERFSAEFPKEGPSILRIQQVVRGDSAAYFCASSPRTVTKNIQYFGAGTRLSVL.

V gene TRBV9 combines with J gene TRBJ2-5; 9 nucleotides align to TRBD2. CDR1 and CDR2 (germline): SGDLS, YYNGEE. This CDR3 is built from 14 residues. V was pared by 0 bases and J by 3 bases, with 0 bases of the junction left unmatched. CDR3 bases: TGTGCCAGCAGCGTAGTAGCGGGGGAAGAGACCCAGTACTTC. Its translation: CASSVVAGEETQYF.

This clone has a handful of counts. V gene TRBV25-1 combines with J gene TRBJ1-6, with D perhaps matching TRBD1 (5 bases). V shed 2 bases and J shed 9 bases, with 14 bases lying between them. In germline, CDR1 is MGHDK, CDR2 SYGVNS. CDR3 size: 15 residues. Here the CDR3 DNA reads TGTGCCAGCAGTGAACTTCGGGGGACGGGTTCACCCCTCCACTTT. It encodes CASSELRGTGSPLHF.

This clone was observed a few times. The CDR3 coding sequence is TGTGCCAGCTCATCGGGACTGACAACTCTCAATGAGCAGTTCTTC. The encoded protein is CASSSGLTTLNEQFF. The genes are TRBV18 and TRBJ2-1; possible D gene TRBD2, 6 bases. V lost 5 bases, J lost 6 bases, and 17 bases lay in between. Germline CDR1 is KGHSH and CDR2 is LQKENI. This CDR3 has 15 amino acids.

This clone was detected only once. J is TRBJ1-4 and V is TRBV7-7, with D maybe TRBD1 (5 bases). Between the trimmed V and J ends, which lost 1 base and 0 bases, there was a span of 15 bases. Germline V lookup: CDR1 SSHAT, CDR2 FNYEAQ (reference sequence). CDR3 length: 18 amino acids. Here the CDR3 DNA reads TGTGCCAGCAGCTTAGGGGTGTCAGGGCCCTCAACTAATGAAAAACTGTTTTTT. Translated: CASSLGVSGPSTNEKLFF.

This clone came up once. A junction end diverges from the germline sequence, so it may reflect a read error. The genes are TRBV7-9 and TRBJ2-7; the match to TRBD1 covers 9 bases. Germline V gene sequence: CDR1 SEHNR, CDR2 FQNEAQ (reference sequence). This CDR3 contains 15 residues. The CDR3 is CSSSLETGGTYEQYF. In DNA form, the CDR3 reads TGTTCCAGCAGCTTAGAGACAGGGGGTACCTACGAGCAGTACTTC.

V gene TRBV5-1 combines with J gene TRBJ2-5; TRBD1 matches at 11 bases. The CDR3 runs to 15 residues. J lost 4 bases, V lost 4 bases, and 6 bases had no gene match. Germline lookup yields CDR1 SGHRS and CDR2 YFSETQ. CDR3 bases: TGCGCCAGCAGCCTCGGGGGGACAGGGGGAGAGACCCAGTACTTC. This gives the protein CASSLGGTGGETQYF.

In its sample, this clone was seen once. The V gene is TRBV6-5, the J gene TRBJ1-2, with D possibly being TRBD1 (5 bases). V dropped 0 bases and J dropped 4 bases, with 9 bases sitting between them. The CDR3 covers 14 residues. Germline assignment: CDR1 MNHEY and CDR2 SVGAGI. The CDR3 DNA reads as TGTGCCAGCAGTTACTCCGCAGGGCTCTATGGCTACACCTTC. This codes for CASSYSAGLYGYTF.

V is TRBV28 and J is TRBJ2-3; 10 bases line up with TRBD1. Trimming cost V 5 bases and J 10 bases; bases outside gene matches: 36. Germline V lookup: CDR1 MDHEN, CDR2 SYDVKM. CDR3 length: 23 amino acids. CDR3: CASSHSKGQGILYARVPTFSQYF. CDR3 DNA sequence: TGTGCCAGCAGTCACAGTAAGGGACAGGGGATTTTATATGCACGCGTACCAACCTTCTCGCAGTATTTT.

The rearrangement joins TRBV11-2 to TRBJ2-2; D unclear. Germline CDR1 SGHAT, CDR2 FQNNGV. This CDR3 is 14 amino acids long. V lost 1 base and J lost 4, with 7 bases in between. The CDR3 spells CASSLVSPTGELFF. DNA of the CDR3: TGTGCCAGCAGCTTAGTATCCCCCACCGGGGAGCTGTTTTTT.

DNA for the CDR3: TGCAGCGTTGAAATCAGGGCCCCTGAAGCTTTCTTT. It is translated as CSVEIRAPEAFF. The chain has TRBV29-1 and TRBJ1-1; maybe TRBD1 (5 bases). Trimming left V 2 bases short and J 6 bases short, with 10 bases between. The CDR3 is 12 amino acids. Germline assignment: CDR1 SQVTM and CDR2 ANQGSEA.

The chain joins TRBV28 to TRBJ1-5, with a tentative D call TRBD1 (6 bases). V dropped 2 bases and J dropped 0 bases, with 17 bases sitting between them. This CDR3 has 18 residues. Per the germline V gene, CDR1 is MDHEN and CDR2 is SYDVKM. Here the CDR3 reads CASSLPHVGAYSNQPQHF. The CDR3 region has the DNA TGTGCCAGCAGTTTACCCCATGTGGGGGCTTATAGCAATCAGCCCCAGCATTTT.

The sample holds a few counts of this clone. The chain recombines TRBV6-6 with TRBJ1-4; 9 nucleotides agree with TRBD1. The CDR3 runs 15 residues. Germline trimming cut 8 bases from V and 7 bases from J; bases unmatched to any gene: 11. In germline, CDR1 is MNHNY, CDR2 SVGAGI (reference sequence). The CDR3 sequence is CASRGQGQGSEKLFF. Written as DNA, the CDR3 is TGTGCCAGCCGCGGACAGGGACAGGGTAGTGAAAAACTGTTTTTT.

V usage is TRBV7-2 and J usage is TRBJ2-1; 7 bases fit TRBD2. Germline loops: CDR1 SGHTA, CDR2 FQGNSA. V shed 0 bases and J 9 bases; nucleotides not matched to a gene: 11. The CDR3 has 16 amino acids. CDR3 residues: CASSLAGRAGYSEQFF. DNA for the CDR3: TGTGCCAGCAGCTTAGCGGGTCGAGCGGGGTATAGTGAGCAGTTCTTC.

The chain combines TRBV9 with TRBJ2-1; 9 bases are shared with TRBD1. From germline, CDR1 is SGDLS and CDR2 YYNGEE. This CDR3 is 15 amino acids long. V shed 4 bases, J shed 6 bases, and the junction held 8 bases outside the gene matches. CDR3 in amino acids: CASSLRQGGFNEQFF. The CDR3 DNA reads TGTGCCAGCAGCTTACGACAGGGGGGGTTCAATGAGCAGTTCTTC. The complete variable domain, with remaining parts taken from reference TRBV9 and TRBJ2-1, reads DSGVTQTPKHLITATGQRVTLRCSPRSGDLSVYWYQQSLDQGLQFLIQYYNGEERAKGNILERFSAQQFPDLHSELNLSSLELGDSALYFCASSLRQGGFNEQFFGPGTRLTVL.

This clone showed up just once. The J gene is TRBJ1-5, the V gene TRBV5-1, with D maybe TRBD1 (5 bases). Germline V gene data show CDR1 as SGHRS and CDR2 as YFSETQ. V was pared by 4 bases and J by 7 bases, with 12 bases between. This CDR3 is 13 amino acids long. The CDR3 nucleotides read TGCGCCAGCAGCCCGGACATTGGACAGCCCCAGCATTTT. It translates to CASSPDIGQPQHF.